The clone carrying this TCR beta chain was observed a few times. The antigen remains undetermined. The germline gives CDR1 DFQATT, CDR2 SNEGSKA (reference sequence). The CDR3 is made up of 18 amino acids. The V end was cut by 0 bases, the J end by 6 bases, with 23 bases between. This specimen comes from a study of response to subunit inactivated influenza vaccine. Study-wide results and limits: Seasonal influenza vaccination, on each occasion, was suggested by the authors to recruit few new T cells.

Each CDR3 protein gets one entry after TCRdb re-called the RT-PCR reads with MiXCR. The data hold 530,000 or so distinct CDR3 sequences, with roughly 12% observed a single time. The clonotype was recovered from a man aged 45 to 65 who received an inactivated influenza vaccine. The specimen was PBMCs from blood, collected on the day of vaccination. The chain uses TRBV20-1 and TRBJ2-2, with D perhaps TRBD1 or TRBD2 (6 bases each). The CDR3 sequence: CSARDPRRDNGVSGELFF. Here the CDR3 DNA reads TGCAGTGCTAGAGACCCAAGGCGGGACAATGGGGTGTCCGGGGAGCTGTTTTTT.